One sample yielded the 20 T cell receptor beta chains listed below, sequenced in a study of blood T cell repertoires in COVID-19 (TCRdb year 2020). The protocol used for the library was the immunoSEQ multiplex PCR assay. TCRdb holds this immuneACCESS table with in-frame rearrangements only. Some clones are missing; in checked studies, unresolved V genes explain under half, and the rest has no known cause. The sample includes under 150,000 clones, with more than 60% observed a single time. In total, the top ten clones hold about 2.2% of the sample. Sequencing was carried out using peripheral blood. These receptors came from an older woman with acute or convalescent COVID-19.

The V gene is TRBV19, the J gene TRBJ1-1, with 7 bases lining up with TRBD1. Germline values: CDR1 LNHDA, CDR2 SQIVND (reference sequence). Trimming cost V 3 bases and J 4 bases; bases outside gene matches: 11. The CDR3 covers 16 residues. Here the CDR3 DNA reads TGTGCCAGTAGTATTCGGGCAGGGGGTCGGGTCACTGAAGCTTTCTTT. Encoded protein: CASSIRAGGRVTEAFF. The full variable domain, completed using reference TRBV19 and TRBJ1-1, is DGGITQSPKYLFRKEGQNVTLSCEQNLNHDAMYWYRQDPGQGLRLIYYSQIVNDFQKGDIAEGYSVSREKKESFPLTVTSAQKNPTAFYLCASSIRAGGRVTEAFFGQGTRLTVV.

V gene TRBV21-1 combines with J gene TRBJ2-5; the table's D call, TRBD1, was not checked against the DNA. TRBV21-1 is tagged as a pseudogene. The CDR3 loop spans 18 amino acids. The CDR3 coding sequence is TGTGCCAGCAGCAAATTACCCCACCGCGAGGGACATGTGGAGACCCAGTACTTC. It yields the protein CASSKLPHREGHVETQYF.

The chain has TRBV10-1 and TRBJ2-5; D possibly corresponds to TRBD1 (6 bases). The CDR3 runs 13 residues. The V end lost 6 bases, the J end lost 2 bases, and 10 bases lay between the germline ends. CDR1 and CDR2 (germline): WNHNN, SYGVQD (reference sequence). The CDR3 sequence is CASSRTEQETQYF. CDR3 sequence (DNA): TGCGCCAGCAGCCGGACAGAACAAGAGACCCAGTACTTC.

Here the CDR3 reads CASSSTVPTDTQYF. The CDR3 nucleotides are TGTGCCAGCAGCTCAACAGTTCCCACAGATACGCAGTATTTT. The J gene is TRBJ2-3, the V gene TRBV5-5, with no clear D. The CDR3 contains 14 residues. Germline lookup yields CDR1 SGHKS and CDR2 YYEKEE (reference sequence). The ends were cut back, 3 bases at V and 2 bases at J, with 10 bases in the middle.

This clone was counted only a few times. This chain connects TRBV3-1 (or the pseudogene TRBV3-2) to TRBJ1-6; 9 bases agree with TRBD1. Germline V gene data show CDR1 as LGHDT and CDR2 as YNNKEL (reference sequence). The CDR3 has 15 residues. V shed 4 bases and J 9 bases; nucleotides not matched to a gene: 7. CDR3 nucleotides: TGTGCCAGCAGCCTCCTACAGGGGGCTGGTTCACCCCTCCACTTT. Its protein is CASSLLQGAGSPLHF.

CDR3 amino acids: CASSDTVDTQYF. The DNA of the CDR3 is TGTGCCAGCAGCGATACTGTAGATACGCAGTATTTT. V usage is TRBV9 and J usage is TRBJ2-3; no firm D call. The V and J ends lost 3 bases and 5 bases respectively, with 7 bases between them. The CDR3 spans 12 residues. Looked up from germline, CDR1 is SGDLS and CDR2 is YYNGEE.

This clone was seen at least ten times. This chain connects TRBV6-5 to TRBJ1-1; no clear D gene. The CDR3 extends over 13 amino acids. The germline gives CDR1 MNHEY, CDR2 SVGAGI. Trimming shortened V by 0 bases and J by 5 bases, and 7 bases separated the two germline ends. CDR3 coding DNA: TGTGCCAGCAGTTACTCGAGTGCGACTGAAGCTTTCTTT. It translates to CASSYSSATEAFF.

The chain uses TRBV12-3 or TRBV12-4 and TRBJ1-1, with no clear D. This CDR3 spans 12 amino acids. The germline V and J ends were trimmed by 8 bases and 4 bases, with 11 bases remaining between them. In DNA form, the CDR3 reads TGTGCCAGCGGTGTGGCCGCCACTGAAGCTTTCTTT. It codes for CASGVAATEAFF.

The rearrangement joins TRBV7-6 to TRBJ2-3; 9 nucleotides match TRBD2. The germline gives CDR1 SGHVS, CDR2 FNYEAQ. V was clipped by 2 bases and J by 7 bases; unmatched bases: 10. The CDR3 covers 16 residues. CDR3 in DNA: TGTGCCAGCAGCTTATCCCAGCGGGGGGTTGGAAATACGCAGTATTTT. It yields the protein CASSLSQRGVGNTQYF.

The chain uses TRBV5-1 and TRBJ1-2; the D is unclear. Germline V lookup: CDR1 SGHRS, CDR2 YFSETQ. CDR3 length: 12 amino acids. The V and J ends lost 1 base and 2 bases respectively, with 3 bases between them. CDR3 in DNA: TGCGCCAGCAGCTTGTCAAACTATGGCTACACCTTC. Its protein is CASSLSNYGYTF.

The chain combines TRBV7-8 with TRBJ2-1; 8 nucleotides match TRBD2. V was clipped by 2 bases and J by 2 bases; unmatched bases: 5. The germline gives CDR1 SGHVS, CDR2 FQNEAQ. The CDR3 covers 16 residues. The CDR3 loop is CASSLSAGGTYNEQFF. The CDR3 DNA reads TGTGCCAGCAGCTTATCTGCGGGGGGCACCTACAATGAGCAGTTCTTC.

This chain joins TRBV19 and TRBJ1-2, with D hard to call. V lost 5 bases and J 4 bases, leaving 14 bases between the germline ends. CDR1 and CDR2 (germline): LNHDA, SQIVND (reference sequence). CDR3 length: 14 residues. The CDR3 DNA reads as TGTGCCAGTAGTCCTGGATACGGGAGCTATGGCTACACCTTC. Its translation is CASSPGYGSYGYTF.

This rearrangement joins TRBV7-2 to TRBJ1-1, with 7 nucleotides matching TRBD1. CDR1 and CDR2 from the germline V gene are SGHTA and FQGNSA. CDR3 length: 15 residues. Germline trimming cut 2 bases from V and 4 bases from J; bases unmatched to any gene: 7. The CDR3 here is CASSLSLGTVTEAFF. The CDR3 DNA follows: TGTGCCAGCAGCTTAAGTCTGGGGACAGTCACTGAAGCTTTCTTT. Based on the CDR3 plus reference TRBV7-2 and TRBJ1-1, the full variable domain is GAGVSQSPSNKVTEKGKDVELRCDPISGHTALYWYRQSLGQGLEFLIYFQGNSAPDKSGLPSDRFSAERTGGSVSTLTIQRTQQEDSAVYLCASSLSLGTVTEAFFGQGTRLTVV.

This chain joins TRBV29-1 and TRBJ2-7, with D possibly being TRBD1 (5 bases). The CDR3 loop spans 13 amino acids. V shed 6 bases and J shed 5 bases, with 17 bases lying between them. Germline V gene lookup returns CDR1 SQVTM and CDR2 ANQGSEA. CDR3 sequence (DNA): TGCAGCGTCGCCAAGATTCAGGGTAACGAGCAGTACTTC. Translated, it gives CSVAKIQGNEQYF.

This clone was counted between two and nine times. V usage is TRBV20-1 and J usage is TRBJ1-6; 11 nucleotides match TRBD1. Germline V gene sequence: CDR1 DFQATT, CDR2 SNEGSKA (reference sequence). The CDR3 covers 15 residues. V was pared by 3 bases and J by 7 bases, with 5 bases of the junction left unmatched. The CDR3 region is CSASGTGGKNSPLHF. In DNA form, the CDR3 reads TGCAGTGCTAGTGGGACAGGGGGGAAAAATTCACCCCTCCACTTT.

The rearrangement joins TRBV3-1 (or the pseudogene TRBV3-2) to TRBJ1-2, with D maybe TRBD1 (5 bases). CDR3 size: 14 residues. Germline CDR1 and CDR2: LGHDT and YNNKEL (reference sequence). The V and J ends lost 5 bases and 8 bases respectively, with 18 bases between them. CDR3 protein: CASSFEGRAGGYTF. DNA for the CDR3: TGTGCCAGCAGCTTCGAGGGCAGGGCGGGAGGCTACACCTTC.

This chain connects TRBV5-1 to TRBJ2-5; D gene ambiguous. In germline, CDR1 is SGHRS, CDR2 YFSETQ. V was pared by 4 bases and J by 2 bases, with 6 bases between. CDR3 length: 12 residues. CDR3 in DNA: TGCGCCAGCAGCGAAACTCAAGAGACCCAGTACTTC. Protein: CASSETQETQYF.

V gene TRBV6-5 combines with J gene TRBJ1-4; a weak D match, TRBD1 (5 bases). Trimming took 7 bases from V and 5 from J, leaving 14 bases between them. Germline lookup yields CDR1 MNHEY and CDR2 SVGAGI. The CDR3 totals 14 residues. The CDR3 is CASKQGTLNEKLFF. For the CDR3, the DNA is TGTGCCAGCAAGCAAGGGACTTTGAATGAAAAACTGTTTTTT.

This clone has a count of ten or more. This chain joins TRBV5-1 and TRBJ2-5; D possibly corresponds to TRBD2 (5 bases). V lost 4 bases, J lost 4 bases, and 14 bases lay in between. The germline V gene has CDR1 SGHRS and CDR2 YFSETQ. This CDR3 comprises 14 residues. CDR3 bases: TGCGCCAGCAGCCCTCGAGGGAAGGGAGAGACCCAGTACTTC. Its translation: CASSPRGKGETQYF.

V usage is TRBV7-9 and J usage is TRBJ2-2, with 12 bases identical to TRBD2. With 8 bases clipped from V and 5 bases from J, the junction kept 9 bases outside the gene matches. Germline CDR1 SEHNR, CDR2 FQNEAQ (reference sequence). The CDR3 loop spans 16 amino acids. The chain's CDR3 is CASGKWTSGKTGELFF. The CDR3 nucleotides read TGTGCCAGCGGCAAATGGACTAGCGGGAAGACCGGGGAGCTGTTTTTT.